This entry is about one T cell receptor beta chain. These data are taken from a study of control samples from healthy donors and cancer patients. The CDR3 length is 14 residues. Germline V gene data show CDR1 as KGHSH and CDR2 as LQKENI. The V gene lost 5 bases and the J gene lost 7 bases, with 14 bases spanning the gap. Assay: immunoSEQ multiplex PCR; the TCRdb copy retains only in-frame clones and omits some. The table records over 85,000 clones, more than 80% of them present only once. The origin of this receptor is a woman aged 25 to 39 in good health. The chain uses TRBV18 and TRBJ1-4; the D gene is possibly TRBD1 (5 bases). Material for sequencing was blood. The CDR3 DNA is TGTGCCAGCTCAGCAGGGACCTCGGGTGAAAAACTGTTTTTT. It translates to CASSAGTSGEKLFF.